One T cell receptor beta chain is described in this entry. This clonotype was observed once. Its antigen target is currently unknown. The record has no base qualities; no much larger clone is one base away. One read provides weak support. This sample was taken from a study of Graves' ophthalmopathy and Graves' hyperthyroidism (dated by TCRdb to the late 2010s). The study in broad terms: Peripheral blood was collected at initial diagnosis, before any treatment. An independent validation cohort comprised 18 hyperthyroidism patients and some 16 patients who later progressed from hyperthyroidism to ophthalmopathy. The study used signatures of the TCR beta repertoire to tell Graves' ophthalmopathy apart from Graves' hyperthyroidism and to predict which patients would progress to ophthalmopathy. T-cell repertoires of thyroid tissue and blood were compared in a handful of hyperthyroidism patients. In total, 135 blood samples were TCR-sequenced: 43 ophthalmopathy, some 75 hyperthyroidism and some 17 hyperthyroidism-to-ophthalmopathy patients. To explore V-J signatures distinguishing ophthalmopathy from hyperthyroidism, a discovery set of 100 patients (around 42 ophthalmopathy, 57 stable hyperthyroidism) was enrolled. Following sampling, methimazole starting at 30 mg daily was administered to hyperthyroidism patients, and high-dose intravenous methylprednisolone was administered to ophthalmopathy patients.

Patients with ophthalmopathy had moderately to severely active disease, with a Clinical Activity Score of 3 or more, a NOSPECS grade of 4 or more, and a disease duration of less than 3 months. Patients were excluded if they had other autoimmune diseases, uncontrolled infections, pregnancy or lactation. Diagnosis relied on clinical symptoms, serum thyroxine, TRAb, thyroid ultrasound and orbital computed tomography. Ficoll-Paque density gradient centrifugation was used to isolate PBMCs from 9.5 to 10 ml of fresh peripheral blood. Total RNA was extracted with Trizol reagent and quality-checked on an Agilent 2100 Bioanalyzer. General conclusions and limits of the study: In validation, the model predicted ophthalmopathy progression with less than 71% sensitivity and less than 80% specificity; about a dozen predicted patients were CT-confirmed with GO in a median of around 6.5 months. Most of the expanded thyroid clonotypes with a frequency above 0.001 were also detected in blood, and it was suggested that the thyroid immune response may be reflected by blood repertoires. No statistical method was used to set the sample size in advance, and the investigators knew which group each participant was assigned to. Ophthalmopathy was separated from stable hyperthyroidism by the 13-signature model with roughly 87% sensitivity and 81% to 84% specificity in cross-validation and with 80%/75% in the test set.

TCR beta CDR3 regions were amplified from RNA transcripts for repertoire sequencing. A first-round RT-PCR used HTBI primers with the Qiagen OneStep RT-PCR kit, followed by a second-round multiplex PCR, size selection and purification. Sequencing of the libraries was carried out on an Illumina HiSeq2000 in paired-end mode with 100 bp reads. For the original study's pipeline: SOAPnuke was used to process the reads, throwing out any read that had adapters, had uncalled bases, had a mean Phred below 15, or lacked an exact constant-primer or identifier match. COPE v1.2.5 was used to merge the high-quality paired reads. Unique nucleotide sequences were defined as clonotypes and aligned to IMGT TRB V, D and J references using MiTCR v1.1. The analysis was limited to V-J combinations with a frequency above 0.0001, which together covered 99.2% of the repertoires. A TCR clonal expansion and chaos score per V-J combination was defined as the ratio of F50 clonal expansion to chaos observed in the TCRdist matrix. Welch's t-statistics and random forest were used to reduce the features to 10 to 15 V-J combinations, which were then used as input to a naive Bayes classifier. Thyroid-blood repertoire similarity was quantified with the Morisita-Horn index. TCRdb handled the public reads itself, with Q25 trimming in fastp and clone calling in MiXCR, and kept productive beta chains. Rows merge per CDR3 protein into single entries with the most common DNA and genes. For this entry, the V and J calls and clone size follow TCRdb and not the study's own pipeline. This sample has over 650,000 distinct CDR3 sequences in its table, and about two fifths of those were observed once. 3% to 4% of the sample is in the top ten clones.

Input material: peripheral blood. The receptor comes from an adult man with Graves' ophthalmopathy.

CDR3 protein: CAVGQRDLWMPQHF. The DNA sequence is TGTGCCGTGGGACAGAGAGATCTTTGGATGCCCCAGCATTTT. This chain joins TRBV10-3 to TRBJ1-5; 7 junctional bases match TRBD1. From cysteine to phenylalanine, the CDR3 is 14 amino acids long. Only the CDR3 DNA stays, 42 bases, in frame from base 1. The CDR1 and CDR2 encoded by the germline V gene are ENHRY and SYGVKD. V ends up 11 bases short and J 9 bases short, with an unmatched junction base count of 16.